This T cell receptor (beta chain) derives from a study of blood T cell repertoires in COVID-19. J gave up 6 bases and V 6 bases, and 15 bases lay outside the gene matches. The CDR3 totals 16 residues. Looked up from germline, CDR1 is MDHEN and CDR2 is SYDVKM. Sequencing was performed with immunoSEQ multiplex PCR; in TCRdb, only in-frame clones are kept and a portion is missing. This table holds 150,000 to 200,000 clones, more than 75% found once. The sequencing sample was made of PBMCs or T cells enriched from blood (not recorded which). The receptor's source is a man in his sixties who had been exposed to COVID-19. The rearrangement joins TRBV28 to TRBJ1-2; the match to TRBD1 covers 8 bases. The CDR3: CASRLAIGQGGNGYTF. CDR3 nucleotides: TGTGCCAGCAGGCTCGCTATAGGACAGGGCGGCAATGGCTACACCTTC.